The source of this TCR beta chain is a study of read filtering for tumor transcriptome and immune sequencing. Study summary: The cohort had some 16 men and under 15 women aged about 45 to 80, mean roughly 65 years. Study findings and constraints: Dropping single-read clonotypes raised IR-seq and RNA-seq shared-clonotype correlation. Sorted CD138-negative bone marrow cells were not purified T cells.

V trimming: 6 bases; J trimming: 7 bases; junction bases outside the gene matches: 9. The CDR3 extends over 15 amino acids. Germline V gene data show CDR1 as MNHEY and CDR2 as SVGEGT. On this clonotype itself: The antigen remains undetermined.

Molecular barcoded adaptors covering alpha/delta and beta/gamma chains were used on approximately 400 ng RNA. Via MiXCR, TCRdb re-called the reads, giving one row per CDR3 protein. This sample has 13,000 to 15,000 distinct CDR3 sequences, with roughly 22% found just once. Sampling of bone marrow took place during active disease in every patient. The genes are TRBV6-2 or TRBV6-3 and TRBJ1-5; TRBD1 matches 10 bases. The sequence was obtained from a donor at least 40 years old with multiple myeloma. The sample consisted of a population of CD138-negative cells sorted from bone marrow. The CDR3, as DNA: TGTGCCAGCAGGCGAGGGGGACAGGGGAACCAGCCCCAGCATTTT. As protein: CASRRGGQGNQPQHF.